The rows below give T cell receptor beta chains drawn from one sample of a study of cytomegalovirus exposure and HLA in healthy donors. The protocol was immunoSEQ multiplex PCR, while the TCRdb copy is restricted to in-frame clones and leaves out a portion. The sample consists of some 140,000 clones, 73% of them appearing once. Specimen: PBMCs. Every receptor here comes from a woman between 40 and 55 years old in good health and CMV-seronegative. The CDR3 runs from the conserved cysteine through the conserved F or W. The D gene is left open where the match is weak.

TRBV12-5 | TRBD1 | CASGLADRVKGYTF
TRBV20-1 | TRBD1 | CSGGTETQYF
TRBV18 | NA | CASSRLEKNNEQFF
TRBV28 | TRBD1 | CASSPGTASTDTQYF
TRBV5-6 | NA | CASSFGSYNEQFF
TRBV28 | TRBD1 | CASSSPGQGHTDTQYF
TRBV4-1 | NA | CASSPIGDMNTEAFF
TRBV29-1 | TRBD2 | CSVEIAGGRKQFF
TRBV2 | TRBD2 | CASRRTSWPPEQFF
TRBV6-5 | NA | CASSLHSRTAGTEAFF
TRBV6-1 | NA | CASSEGRESAEAFF
TRBV2 | NA | CASSGHNSSSYNEQFF
TRBV27 | TRBD1 | CASSSVAEGQGHVETQYF
TRBV27 | NA | CASSLGGIKGTQYF
TRBV6-1 | NA | CASSELVATSEAFF
TRBV10-3 | TRBD2 | CATQTSGVSNEQFF
TRBV6-1 | NA | CASSRGLSGGYTF
TRBV4-1 | TRBD1 | CASSQLIWTGAIGELFF
TRBV19 | TRBD1 | CASSVGQGDTDTQYF
TRBV29-1 | TRBD1 | CSVEDGTDFDGQYF
TRBV2 | NA | CASSEGGYEQYF
TRBV6-5 | NA | CASSYSGGAGDTQYF
TRBV4-1 | NA | CASSQEQVGTEAFF
TRBV6-1 | NA | CASSLRQVTSYEQYF